This T cell receptor beta chain was identified during a study of shared clonotypes between healthy human individuals. A remark on this clone: Its antigen remains unidentified.

Notes on the study in general: Despite large depth, sorted-subset datasets appeared incompletely sequenced. Some clonotypes were shared by all four sorted-subset donors, while others were not shared. The non-shared ones had lower generation probabilities than the shared ones.

A 200 ng quantity of DNA, roughly 30,000 T cell genomes, went into the sorted-subset replicate PCRs. TCRdb keeps only in-frame clones here, not all; method: immunoSEQ multiplex PCR. The data contain approximately 1,000,000 clones, 78% of them seen just once; the ten biggest clones take up under 0.65%. Germline loops: CDR1 SGHKS, CDR2 YYEKEE (reference sequence). V dropped 1 base and J dropped 4; count of bases not matched to a gene: 3. This CDR3 comprises 15 residues. Sample: memory CD4+ T cells from PBMCs. Indicated subset: CD45RA-negative fraction. The sequence came from a young man in good health. Some clones in this sample may be carry-over from other donors' samples. The rearrangement joins TRBV5-5 to TRBJ2-5; 11 bases align to TRBD2. The CDR3 DNA sequence: TGTGCCAGCAGCTTGCCACTAGCGGGAGCAGAGACCCAGTACTTC. It codes for CASSLPLAGAETQYF.